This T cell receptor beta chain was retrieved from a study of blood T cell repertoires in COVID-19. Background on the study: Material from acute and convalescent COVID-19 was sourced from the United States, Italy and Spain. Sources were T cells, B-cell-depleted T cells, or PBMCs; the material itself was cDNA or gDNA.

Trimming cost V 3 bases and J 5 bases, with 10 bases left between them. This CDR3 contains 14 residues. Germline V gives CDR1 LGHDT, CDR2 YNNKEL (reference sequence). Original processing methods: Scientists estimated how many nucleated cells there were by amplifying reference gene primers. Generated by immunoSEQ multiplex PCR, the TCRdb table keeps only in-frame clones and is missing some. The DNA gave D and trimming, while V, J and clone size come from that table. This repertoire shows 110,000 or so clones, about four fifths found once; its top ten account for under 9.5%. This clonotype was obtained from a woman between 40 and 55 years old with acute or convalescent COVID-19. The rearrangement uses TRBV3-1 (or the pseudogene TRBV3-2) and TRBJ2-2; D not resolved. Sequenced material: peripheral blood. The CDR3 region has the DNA TGTGCCAGCAGCCAGAGGAGAGTTACCGGGGAGCTGTTTTTT. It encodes CASSQRRVTGELFF.